A selection of T cell receptor beta chains follows, all from one sample in a study of blood T cell repertoires in COVID-19. Assay used: immunoSEQ multiplex PCR; TCRdb lists only in-frame clones, some missing. The sample holds over 150,000 clones, roughly nine tenths seen once. The sequenced sample consisted of PBMCs or T cells enriched from blood (not recorded which). The receptors shown here come from a woman in her forties or fifties who had recovered from COVID-19. CDR3s include the opening cysteine and the closing phenylalanine or tryptophan. Each record gives: V gene, J gene, CDR3 protein.

TRBV10-3	TRBJ2-1	CAASLAGGDEQFF
TRBV7-9	TRBJ2-2	CASRASGGNTGELFF
TRBV7-3	TRBJ2-4	CASSLNPGTKNIQYF
TRBV3-1/TRBV3-2	TRBJ2-7	CASSQGLGQADLSSYEQYF
TRBV18	TRBJ2-3	CASSPKEGSTDTQYF
TRBV6-2/TRBV6-3	TRBJ1-2	CASSYLGARSGYTF
TRBV27	TRBJ1-1	CASSLFSQGASTEAFF
TRBV30	TRBJ2-5	CAWRQGAGETQYF
TRBV4-3	TRBJ1-1	CASSQPGQRNTEAFF
TRBV27	TRBJ1-5	CASSLRGTGYNQPQHF
TRBV3-1/TRBV3-2	TRBJ2-2	CASSQVAGELFF
TRBV6-5	TRBJ1-6	CASSYSGQGYNSPLHF
TRBV18	TRBJ2-5	CASSPGTRRGVGQETQYF
TRBV2	TRBJ1-1	CASSNTRRNTEAFF
TRBV27	TRBJ2-1	CASSLFPIGMAYNEQFF
TRBV30	TRBJ2-2	CAWRGTGGEAGELFF
TRBV5-1	TRBJ2-7	CASSPGPTGTYEQYF
TRBV5-6	TRBJ1-4	CASSLGSGQANEKLFF
TRBV5-1	TRBJ2-3	CASSPGLAGGPSTDTQYF
TRBV19	TRBJ1-5	CASSRERSWNRAQHF
TRBV20-1	TRBJ1-2	CSASIWEEYGYTF
TRBV11-3	TRBJ2-7	CASSPRGSSSYEQYF
TRBV4-2	TRBJ2-1	CASSQRIAGAYNEQFF
TRBV7-9	TRBJ2-1	CASSSGAGGYEQFF
TRBV5-1	TRBJ2-7	CASTIGTGTYEQYF
TRBV5-1	TRBJ2-2	CASSSPGTSGGSTGELFF
TRBV9	TRBJ2-2	CASSWSGTSGTGELFF
TRBV11-3	TRBJ2-7	CASSLDGREQYF
TRBV18	TRBJ2-6	CASSPLPLAGVTGANVLTF
TRBV7-9	TRBJ1-1	CASSLLQGANTEAFF
TRBV7-9	TRBJ1-4	CASSLVDEKLFF
TRBV5-6	TRBJ2-3	CASSSGTGGSTDTQYF
TRBV3-1/TRBV3-2	TRBJ2-5	CASSPRTSGREETQYF